This T cell receptor (beta chain) was captured in a study of blood T cell repertoires in COVID-19. Across the study: Sites across the United States, Italy and Spain contributed samples from acute and convalescent COVID-19. PBMCs, B-cell-depleted T cells, or T cells provided the cDNA or gDNA that made up the material.

Followed over time, Seattle patients had been enrolled while infection was active. Germline lookup yields CDR1 SGHVS and CDR2 FQNEAQ. With 0 bases removed from V and 3 bases from J, the gap between germline ends came to 12 bases. The CDR3 loop spans 16 amino acids. In the source study's methods: Estimation of nucleated cell counts was performed using reference gene primer amplification. The method was immunoSEQ multiplex PCR; TCRdb's version includes in-frame clones alone and lacks a portion of them. The DNA was the basis for D and trimming; V, J and clone size are from that table. The table lists about 41,000 clones, 85% to 90% of them singletons.

The TCR was taken from a man aged 35 to 55 with COVID-19, enrolled during active disease. V is TRBV7-8 and J is TRBJ1-5; unclear D gene. Sequenced input: peripheral blood. CDR3 DNA: TGTGCCAGCAGCTTAGCCCGTAGTCGGGACAATCAGCCCCAGCATTTT. Translated: CASSLARSRDNQPQHF.